The 7 T cell receptor beta chains below all came from one sample that was sequenced in a study of cytomegalovirus exposure and HLA in healthy donors. The PCR contained 60 Vbeta and 13 Jbeta primers. Sequencing was performed with immunoSEQ multiplex PCR; in TCRdb, only in-frame clones are kept and a portion is missing. Its clone listing holds under 200,000 clones. The specimen sequenced was PBMCs. These receptors were obtained from a man aged 30-40 years in good health and CMV-seronegative.

This chain links TRBV7-2 with TRBJ2-3, with 9 bases fitting TRBD2. The CDR3 has 15 amino acids. The V and J ends lost 5 bases and 2 bases, in that order; junction bases with no gene match: 5. CDR1 is SGHTA, CDR2 FQGNSA, per germline. CDR3 protein: CASSRLAVYTDTQYF. CDR3 bases: TGTGCCAGCAGCCGACTAGCGGTATACACAGATACGCAGTATTTT.

The rearrangement uses TRBV11-2 and TRBJ2-7; 10 bases are a match to TRBD1. The CDR3 runs to 15 residues. Trimming removed 3 bases from V and 1 base from J; junction bases left unmatched: 3. Germline V gene sequence: CDR1 SGHAT, CDR2 FQNNGV. The DNA for the CDR3 is TGTGCCAGCAGCTTGCCGGGACAGGGGTCCTACGAGCAGTACTTC. The encoded protein is CASSLPGQGSYEQYF. The complete variable domain, with remaining parts taken from reference TRBV11-2 and TRBJ2-7, reads EAGVAQSPRYKIIEKRQSVAFWCNPISGHATLYWYQQILGQGPKLLIQFQNNGVVDDSQLPKDRFSAERLKGVDSTLKIQPAKLEDSAVYLCASSLPGQGSYEQYFGPGTRLTVT.

The CDR3 nucleotides read TGTGCCCCCCGGGTAGGGGGATACAATGAGCAGTTCTTC. Translated, it gives CAPRVGGYNEQFF. The V and J genes are TRBV10-3 and TRBJ2-1; weak D call: TRBD1 (6 bases). The germline V gene encodes CDR1 ENHRY and CDR2 SYGVKD. The length of the CDR3 is 13 residues. The V end lost 11 bases, the J end lost 4 bases, and 15 bases lay between the germline ends.

With regard to this clone: Other DNA sequences in the sample encode the same CDR3. The J gene is TRBJ1-1, the V gene TRBV13, with 7 bases that match TRBD1. This CDR3 is built from 13 residues. Trimming at V came to 5 bases and at J to 11 bases, leaving 11 bases not matched to a gene. From germline, CDR1 is PRHDT and CDR2 FYEKMQ (reference sequence). This chain's CDR3 is CASSAGDRALAFF. The CDR3 nucleotides are TGTGCCAGCAGCGCAGGAGACAGGGCTCTGGCTTTCTTT.

The rearrangement joins TRBV2 to TRBJ1-3; 10 bases agree with TRBD1. Trimming cost V 6 bases and J 3 bases; bases outside gene matches: 5. The germline CDR1 and CDR2 sequences are SNHLY and FYNNEI. The CDR3 sequence is 15 residues long. As DNA, the CDR3 is TGTGCCAGCAGCGTGGGACAGGGGAGTGGAAACACCATATATTTT. Residues: CASSVGQGSGNTIYF.

The V and J genes are TRBV5-1 and TRBJ1-4; TRBD1 is a possible D gene (5 bases). CDR3 size: 16 residues. V lost 0 bases, J lost 0 bases, and 9 bases lay in between. In germline, CDR1 is SGHRS, CDR2 YFSETQ. Here the CDR3 DNA reads TGCGCCAGCAGCTTGGCCGACAGTGCAACTAATGAAAAACTGTTTTTT. This gives the protein CASSLADSATNEKLFF.

The rearrangement links TRBV10-2 to TRBJ2-6; tentatively, D is TRBD1 (6 bases). The ends were cut back, 6 bases at V and 1 base at J, with 10 bases in the middle. Germline loops: CDR1 WSHSY, CDR2 SAAADI. The CDR3 spans 15 residues. The CDR3 DNA reads TGCGCCAGCAGGGACAGAAGTTCTGGGGCCAACGTCCTGACTTTC. As protein: CASRDRSSGANVLTF.